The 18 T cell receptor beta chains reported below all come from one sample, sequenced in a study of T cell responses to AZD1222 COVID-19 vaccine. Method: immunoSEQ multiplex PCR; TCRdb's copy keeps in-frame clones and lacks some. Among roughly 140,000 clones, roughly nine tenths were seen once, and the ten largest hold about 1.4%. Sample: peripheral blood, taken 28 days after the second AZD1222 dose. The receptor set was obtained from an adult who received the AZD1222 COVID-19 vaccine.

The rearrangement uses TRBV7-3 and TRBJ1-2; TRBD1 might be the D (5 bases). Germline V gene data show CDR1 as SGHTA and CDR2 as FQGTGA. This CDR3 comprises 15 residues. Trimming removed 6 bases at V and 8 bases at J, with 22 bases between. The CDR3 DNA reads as TGTGCCAGCAGAAACGCGGGACTCCGGGCAGGCGGCTACACCTTC. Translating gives CASRNAGLRAGGYTF.

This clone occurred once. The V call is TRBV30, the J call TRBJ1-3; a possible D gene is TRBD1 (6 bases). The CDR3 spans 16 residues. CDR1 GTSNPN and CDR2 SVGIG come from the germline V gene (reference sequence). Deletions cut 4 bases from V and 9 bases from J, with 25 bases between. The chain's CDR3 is CAWTMTGPPFRGTIYF. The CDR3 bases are TGTGCCTGGACGATGACAGGACCCCCGTTTCGGGGCACCATATATTTT.

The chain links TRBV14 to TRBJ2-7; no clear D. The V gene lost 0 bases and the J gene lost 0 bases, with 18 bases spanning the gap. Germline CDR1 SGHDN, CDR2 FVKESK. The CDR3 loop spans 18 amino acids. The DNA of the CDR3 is TGTGCCAGCAGCCAAGAAGTGGCGGCCGGGCGCAGCTCCTACGAGCAGTACTTC. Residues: CASSQEVAAGRSSYEQYF.

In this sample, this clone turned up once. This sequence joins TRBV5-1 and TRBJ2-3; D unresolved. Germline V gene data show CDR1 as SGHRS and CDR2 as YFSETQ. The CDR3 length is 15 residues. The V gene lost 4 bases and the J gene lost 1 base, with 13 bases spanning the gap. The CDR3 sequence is CASSPCSSCTDTQYF. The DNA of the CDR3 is TGCGCCAGCAGCCCGTGTAGTAGTTGCACAGATACGCAGTATTTT.

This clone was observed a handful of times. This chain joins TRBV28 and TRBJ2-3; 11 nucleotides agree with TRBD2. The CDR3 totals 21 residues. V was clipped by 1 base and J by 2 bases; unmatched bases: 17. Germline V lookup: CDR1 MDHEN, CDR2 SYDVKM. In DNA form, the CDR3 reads TGTGCCAGCAGTTTATCGTGGTCGGACGGGACTAGCGGCTCATACACAGATACGCAGTATTTT. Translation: CASSLSWSDGTSGSYTDTQYF.

The CDR3 sequence is CASSSPRWGNTEAFF. CDR3 DNA sequence: TGCGCCAGCAGCTCGCCGCGGTGGGGGAACACTGAAGCTTTCTTT. The chain employs TRBV5-1 and TRBJ1-1; no firm D call. Trimming shortened V by 3 bases and J by 1 base, and 13 bases separated the two germline ends. CDR3 length: 15 residues. Germline V gene lookup returns CDR1 SGHRS and CDR2 YFSETQ.

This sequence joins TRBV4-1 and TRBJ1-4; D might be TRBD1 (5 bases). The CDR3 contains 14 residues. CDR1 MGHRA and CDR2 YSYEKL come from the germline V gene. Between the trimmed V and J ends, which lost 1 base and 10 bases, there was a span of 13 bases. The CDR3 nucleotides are TGCGCCAGCAGCCAAGGAGCAGGGCTAGGAAAACTGTTTTTT. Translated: CASSQGAGLGKLFF.

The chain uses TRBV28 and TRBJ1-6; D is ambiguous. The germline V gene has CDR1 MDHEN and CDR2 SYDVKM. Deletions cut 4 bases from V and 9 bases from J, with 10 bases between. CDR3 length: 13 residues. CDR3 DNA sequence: TGTGCCAGCAGTTCAACTTCGGGTTCACCCCTCCACTTT. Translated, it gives CASSSTSGSPLHF.

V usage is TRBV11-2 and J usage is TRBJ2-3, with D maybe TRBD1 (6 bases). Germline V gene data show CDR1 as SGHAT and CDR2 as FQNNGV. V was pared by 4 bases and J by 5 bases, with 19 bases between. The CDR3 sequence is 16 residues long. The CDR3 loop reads CASSSGQHEFLDTQYF. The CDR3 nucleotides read TGTGCCAGCAGCTCAGGACAGCACGAGTTTTTAGATACGCAGTATTTT.

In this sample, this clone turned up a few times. The CDR3 DNA reads as TGTGCCAGCAGCCAAGCTGACCCCATCGTCCCCGGGGAGCTGTTTTTT. It specifies CASSQADPIVPGELFF. V is TRBV3-1 (or the pseudogene TRBV3-2) and J is TRBJ2-2, with D unresolved. V gave up 1 base and J gave up 6 bases, with 15 bases separating them. This CDR3 is built from 16 residues. Germline loops: CDR1 LGHDT, CDR2 YNNKEL (reference sequence).

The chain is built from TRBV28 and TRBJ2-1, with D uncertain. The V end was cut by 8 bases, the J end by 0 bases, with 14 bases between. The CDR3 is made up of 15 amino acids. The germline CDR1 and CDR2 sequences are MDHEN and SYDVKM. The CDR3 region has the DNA TGTGCCAGCTCACCCTTCACCAGCTCCTACAATGAGCAGTTCTTC. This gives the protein CASSPFTSSYNEQFF.

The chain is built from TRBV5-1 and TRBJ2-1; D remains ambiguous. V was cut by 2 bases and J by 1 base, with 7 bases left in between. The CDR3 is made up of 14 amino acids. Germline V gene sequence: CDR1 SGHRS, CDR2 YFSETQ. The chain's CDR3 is CASSLFGSYNEQFF. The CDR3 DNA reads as TGCGCCAGCAGCTTATTTGGTTCCTACAATGAGCAGTTCTTC.

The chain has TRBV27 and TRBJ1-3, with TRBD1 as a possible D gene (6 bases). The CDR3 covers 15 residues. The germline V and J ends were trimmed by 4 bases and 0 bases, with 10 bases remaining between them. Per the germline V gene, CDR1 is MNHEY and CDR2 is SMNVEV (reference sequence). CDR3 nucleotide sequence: TGTGCCAGCAGTTCTAGGGGGTCCTCTGGAAACACCATATATTTT. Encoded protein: CASSSRGSSGNTIYF.

The CDR3, as DNA: TGCGCCAGCAGCCAGTTTGGCCCGGACAGAACCAATGAGCAGTTCTTC. As protein: CASSQFGPDRTNEQFF. V gene TRBV4-1 combines with J gene TRBJ2-1; D possibly corresponds to TRBD1 (6 bases). CDR1 and CDR2 from the germline V gene are MGHRA and YSYEKL. This CDR3 has 16 amino acids. Trimming cost V 3 bases and J 6 bases, with 18 bases left between them.

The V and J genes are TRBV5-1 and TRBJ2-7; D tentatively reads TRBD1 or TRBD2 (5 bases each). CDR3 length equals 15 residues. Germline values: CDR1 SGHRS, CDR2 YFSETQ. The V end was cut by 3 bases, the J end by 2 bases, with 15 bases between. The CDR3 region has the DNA TGCGCCAGCAGCTGGACACTGAGCGGTGCCTACGAGCAGTACTTC. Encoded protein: CASSWTLSGAYEQYF.

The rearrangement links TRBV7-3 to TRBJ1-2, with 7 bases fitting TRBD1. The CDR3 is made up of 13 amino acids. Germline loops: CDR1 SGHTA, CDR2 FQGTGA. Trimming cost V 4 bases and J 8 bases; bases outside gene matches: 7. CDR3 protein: CASSSETGVGYTF. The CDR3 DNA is TGTGCCAGCAGCTCAGAAACAGGGGTCGGCTACACCTTC. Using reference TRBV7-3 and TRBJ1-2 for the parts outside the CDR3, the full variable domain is GAGVSQTPSNKVTEKGKYVELRCDPISGHTALYWYRQSLGQGPEFLIYFQGTGAADDSGLPNDRFFAVRPEGSVSTLKIQRTERGDSAVYLCASSSETGVGYTFGSGTRLTVV.

In nucleotides, the CDR3 is TGTGCCAGCAGCTTGGAGCCCCGGCTAGGGGGGCCCCAGCATTTT. It specifies CASSLEPRLGGPQHF. This sequence joins TRBV5-4 and TRBJ1-5; weak D call: TRBD1 (6 bases). Looked up from germline, CDR1 is SGHNT and CDR2 is YYREEE (reference sequence). Trimming removed 0 bases at V and 9 bases at J, with 16 bases between. This CDR3 comprises 15 residues.

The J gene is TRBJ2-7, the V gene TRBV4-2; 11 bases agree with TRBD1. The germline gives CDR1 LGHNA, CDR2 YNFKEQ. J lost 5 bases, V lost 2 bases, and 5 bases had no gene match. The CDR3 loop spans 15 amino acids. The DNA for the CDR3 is TGTGCCAGCAGCCAACCAAGGACAGGGGGCAACGAGCAGTACTTC. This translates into CASSQPRTGGNEQYF.